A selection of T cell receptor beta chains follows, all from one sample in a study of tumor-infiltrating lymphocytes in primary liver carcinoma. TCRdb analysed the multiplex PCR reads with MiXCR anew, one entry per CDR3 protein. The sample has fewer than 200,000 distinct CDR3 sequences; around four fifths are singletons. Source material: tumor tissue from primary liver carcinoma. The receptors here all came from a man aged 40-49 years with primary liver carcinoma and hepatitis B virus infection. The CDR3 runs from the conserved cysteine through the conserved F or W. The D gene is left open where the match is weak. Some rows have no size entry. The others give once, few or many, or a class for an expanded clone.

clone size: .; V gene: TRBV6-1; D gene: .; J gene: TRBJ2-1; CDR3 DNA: TGTGCCAGCAGTGGAGAGAGGGGCATTGAGCAGCTCTTC; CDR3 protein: CASSGERGIEQLF
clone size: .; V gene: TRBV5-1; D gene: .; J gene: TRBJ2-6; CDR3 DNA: TGCGCCAGCAGCTTGGAGGTTGGGGCCAACATCCAGACTTTC; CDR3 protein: CASSLEVGANIQTF
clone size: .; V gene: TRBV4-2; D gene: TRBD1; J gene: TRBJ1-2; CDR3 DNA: TGTGCCAGCAGCCTATCGTCCAGGGGGGGGGTCGCGTCCTATGTCTACACCTTC; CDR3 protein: CASSLSSRGGVASYVYTF
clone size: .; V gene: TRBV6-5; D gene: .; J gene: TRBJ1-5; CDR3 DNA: TGTGTCAGCACCGTGGGGAATCAGTCCCAGCATTTT; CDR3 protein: CVSTVGNQSQHF
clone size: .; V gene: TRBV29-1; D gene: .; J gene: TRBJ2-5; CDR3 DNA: TGCAGCGTTAATCGGGGAGAGACTCAATACTTC; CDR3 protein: CSVNRGETQYF
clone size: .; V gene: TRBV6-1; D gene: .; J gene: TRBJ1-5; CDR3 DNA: TGTGCCAGCAGTGAAGGGGGAAATGATCAGGCCCGGCATTTT; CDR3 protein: CASSEGGNDQARHF
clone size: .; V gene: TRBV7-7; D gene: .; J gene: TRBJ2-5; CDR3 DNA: TGTGCCAGCAGCTGCACTAGTTCGGAGACCCAGTACTTC; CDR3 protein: CASSCTSSETQYF
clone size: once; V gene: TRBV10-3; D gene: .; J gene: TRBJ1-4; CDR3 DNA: TGTGCCATCAGTGAGGGACACCGTAATGAAAAACTGTTTTTT; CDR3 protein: CAISEGHRNEKLFF
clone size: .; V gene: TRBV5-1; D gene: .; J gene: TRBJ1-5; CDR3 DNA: TGTGCCAGCAGCTTGAACGGCAGGGGAAGCACAAATACGCAGCATTTT; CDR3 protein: CASSLNGRGSTNTQHF
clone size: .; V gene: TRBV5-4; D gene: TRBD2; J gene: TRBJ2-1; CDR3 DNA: TGTACCAGCAACTTACTAGCGGGCTCCTACAATGAGCAGTTCTTC; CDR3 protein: CTSNLLAGSYNEQFF
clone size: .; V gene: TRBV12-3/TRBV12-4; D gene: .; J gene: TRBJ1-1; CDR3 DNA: TGTGCCAGGAGTTTCATCTTGGTACAGGGAAACACTGAAGCTTTCTTT; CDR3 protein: CARSFILVQGNTEAFF
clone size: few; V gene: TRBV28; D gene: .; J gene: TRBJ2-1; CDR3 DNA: TGTGCCAGCTGGGGTTCTTATGGGGGACTCTACAATGAGCAGTTCTTC; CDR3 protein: CASWGSYGGLYNEQFF
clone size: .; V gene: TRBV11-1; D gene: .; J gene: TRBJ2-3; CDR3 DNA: TGTGTCAGTAGCTCTGGGGGAAGCTCTGTTGGAGCCCGCACAGATATGCGGTATTTT; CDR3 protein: CVSSSGGSSVGARTDMRYF
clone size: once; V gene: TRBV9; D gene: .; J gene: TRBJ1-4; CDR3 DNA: TGTACCAGCAGCGTAGGAGTAGGGGGTTCTGAAAAACTGTTTTTT; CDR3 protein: CTSSVGVGGSEKLFF
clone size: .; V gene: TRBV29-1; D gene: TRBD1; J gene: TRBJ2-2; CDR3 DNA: TGCAGCATTGAGGTAACAGGGGCCGGGAAGCTGTTTTTT; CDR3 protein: CSIEVTGAGKLFF
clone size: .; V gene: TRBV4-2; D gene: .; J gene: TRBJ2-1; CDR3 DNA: TGTGGCAACAGCCACGCCGGGGCGCAGGGGAACAATGAGCAGTTCTTC; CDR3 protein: CGNSHAGAQGNNEQFF
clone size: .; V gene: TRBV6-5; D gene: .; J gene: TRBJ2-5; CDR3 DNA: TGTGTCAGCAGTTACCCGGGTGCGGAGACCCAGTACTTC; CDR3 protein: CVSSYPGAETQYF
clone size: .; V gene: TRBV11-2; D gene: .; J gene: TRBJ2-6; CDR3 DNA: TGTGCCATCCAGCGGCCGCGCACTGGGGCCAATGTCCTGACTTTC; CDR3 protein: CAIQRPRTGANVLTF
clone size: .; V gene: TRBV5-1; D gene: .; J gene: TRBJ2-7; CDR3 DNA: TGCGCAAGCAGCATGCAGGGGACTTACGAGCAGTACTTC; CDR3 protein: CASSMQGTYEQYF
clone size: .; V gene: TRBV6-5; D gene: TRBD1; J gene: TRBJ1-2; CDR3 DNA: TGTGCCAGCAAGAGGGGACAGGGGGATCGATTAGGCTATGGCTACACCTTC; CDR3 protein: CASKRGQGDRLGYGYTF
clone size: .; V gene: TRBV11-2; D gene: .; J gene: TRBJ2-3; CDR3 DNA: TGTGCCAGTAGTTTAAACCGACAAGGGAATACGCAGTATTTT; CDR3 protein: CASSLNRQGNTQYF
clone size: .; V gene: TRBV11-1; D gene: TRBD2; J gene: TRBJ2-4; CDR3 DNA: TGTGTCAGCAGCTTTCCCGGGACTAGCGGGACTAAAAACAATCAGTATTTC; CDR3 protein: CVSSFPGTSGTKNNQYF
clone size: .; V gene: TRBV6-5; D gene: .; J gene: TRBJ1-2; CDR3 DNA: TGTCCCAGAAGGGTCGGGGTCAACTATGGCTACACCTTC; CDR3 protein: CPRRVGVNYGYTF
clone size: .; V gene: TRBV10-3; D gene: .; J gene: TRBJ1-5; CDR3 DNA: TGCGCCATCAGTGACGGGGAGAATCAGCTCCAGCATTTT; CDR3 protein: CAISDGENQLQHF
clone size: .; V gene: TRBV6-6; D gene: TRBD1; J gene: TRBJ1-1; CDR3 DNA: TGTGCCAGCAGGACAGGGGGGGATACTGACGCTTTCTTT; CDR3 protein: CASRTGGDTDAFF
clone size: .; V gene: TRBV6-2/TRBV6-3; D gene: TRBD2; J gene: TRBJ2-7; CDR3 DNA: TGTGCCAGCAGCCACGGGGAAAGCGGGGCCTACGAGCAATACTTC; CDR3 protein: CASSHGESGAYEQYF
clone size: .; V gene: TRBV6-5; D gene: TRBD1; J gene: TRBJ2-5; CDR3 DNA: TGTGCCAGAAGCTACACAGGGGGCAAGGAGACCCAGTACTTC; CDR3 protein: CARSYTGGKETQYF
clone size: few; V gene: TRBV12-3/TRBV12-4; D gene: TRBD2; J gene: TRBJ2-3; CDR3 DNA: TGTGCCAGCAGCCGTCGGACTAGCGGGTGCAGAGATACGCAGTATTTT; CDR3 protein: CASSRRTSGCRDTQYF
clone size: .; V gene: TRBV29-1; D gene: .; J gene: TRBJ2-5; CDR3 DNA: TGCAGAGTTGAGCCCGACACGGGGCAGCAAGAGACCCAGTACTTC; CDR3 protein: CRVEPDTGQQETQYF